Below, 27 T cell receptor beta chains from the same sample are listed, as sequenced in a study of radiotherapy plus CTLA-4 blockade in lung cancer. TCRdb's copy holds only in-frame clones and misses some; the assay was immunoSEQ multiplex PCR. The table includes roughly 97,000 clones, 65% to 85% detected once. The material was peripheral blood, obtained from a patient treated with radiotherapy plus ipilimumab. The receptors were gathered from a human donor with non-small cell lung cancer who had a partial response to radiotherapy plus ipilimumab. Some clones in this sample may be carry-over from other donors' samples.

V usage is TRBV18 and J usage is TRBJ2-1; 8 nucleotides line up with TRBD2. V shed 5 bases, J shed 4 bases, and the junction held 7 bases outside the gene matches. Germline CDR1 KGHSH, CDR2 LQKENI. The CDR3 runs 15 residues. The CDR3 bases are TGTGCCAGCTCAGTGGTAATAGCGGGGTACAATGAGCAGTTCTTC. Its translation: CASSVVIAGYNEQFF.

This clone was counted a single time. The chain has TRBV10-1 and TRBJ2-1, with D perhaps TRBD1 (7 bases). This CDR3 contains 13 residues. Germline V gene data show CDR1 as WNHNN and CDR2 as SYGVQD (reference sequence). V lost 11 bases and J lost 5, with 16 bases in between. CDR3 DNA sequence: TGCGCCGCCGCGGGACAGCCGGACAATGAGCAGTTCTTC. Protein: CAAAGQPDNEQFF.

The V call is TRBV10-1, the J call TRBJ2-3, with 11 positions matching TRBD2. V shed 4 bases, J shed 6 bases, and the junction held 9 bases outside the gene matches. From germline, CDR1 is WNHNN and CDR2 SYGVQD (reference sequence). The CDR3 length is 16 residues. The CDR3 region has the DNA TGCGCCAGCAGTGGAGGGCTAGCGGGAGGAACCGATACGCAGTATTTT. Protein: CASSGGLAGGTDTQYF.

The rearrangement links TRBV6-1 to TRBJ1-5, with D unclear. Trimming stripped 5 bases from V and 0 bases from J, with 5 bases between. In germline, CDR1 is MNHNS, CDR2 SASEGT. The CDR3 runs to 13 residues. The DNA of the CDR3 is TGTGCCAGCAGTTTAGATAGCAATCAGCCCCAGCATTTT. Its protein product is CASSLDSNQPQHF.

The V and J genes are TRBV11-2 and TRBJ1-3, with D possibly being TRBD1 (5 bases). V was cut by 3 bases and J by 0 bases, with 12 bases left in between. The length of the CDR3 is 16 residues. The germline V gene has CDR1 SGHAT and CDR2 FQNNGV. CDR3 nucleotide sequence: TGTGCCAGCAGCTTTTCAGGGCTTAGCTCTGGAAACACCATATATTTT. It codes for CASSFSGLSSGNTIYF. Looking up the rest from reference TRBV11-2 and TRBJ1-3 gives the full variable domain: EAGVAQSPRYKIIEKRQSVAFWCNPISGHATLYWYQQILGQGPKLLIQFQNNGVVDDSQLPKDRFSAERLKGVDSTLKIQPAKLEDSAVYLCASSFSGLSSGNTIYFGEGSWLTVV.

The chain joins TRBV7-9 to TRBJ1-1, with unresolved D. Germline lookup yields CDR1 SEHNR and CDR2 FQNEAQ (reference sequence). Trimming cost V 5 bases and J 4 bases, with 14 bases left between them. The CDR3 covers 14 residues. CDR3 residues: CASSPAGRSTEAFF. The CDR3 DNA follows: TGTGCCAGCAGCCCCGCGGGCCGTAGCACTGAAGCTTTCTTT. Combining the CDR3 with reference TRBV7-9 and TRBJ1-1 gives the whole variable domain DTGVSQNPRHKITKRGQNVTFRCDPISEHNRLYWYRQTLGQGPEFLTYFQNEAQLEKSRLLSDRFSAERPKGSFSTLEIQRTEQGDSAMYLCASSPAGRSTEAFFGQGTRLTVV.

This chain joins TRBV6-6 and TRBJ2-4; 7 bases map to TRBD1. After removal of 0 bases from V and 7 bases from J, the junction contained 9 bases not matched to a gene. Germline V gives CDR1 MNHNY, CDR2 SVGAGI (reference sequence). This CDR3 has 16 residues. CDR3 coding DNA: TGTGCCAGCAGTTACTCAGGGGGCGGTGAGGTTAACATTCAGTACTTC. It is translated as CASSYSGGGEVNIQYF.

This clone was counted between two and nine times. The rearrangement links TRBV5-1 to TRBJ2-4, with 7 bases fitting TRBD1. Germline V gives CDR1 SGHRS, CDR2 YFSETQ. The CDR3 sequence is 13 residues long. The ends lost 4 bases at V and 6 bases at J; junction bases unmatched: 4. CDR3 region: CASSEGQSNIQYF. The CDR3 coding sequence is TGCGCCAGCAGCGAGGGACAGTCAAACATTCAGTACTTC.

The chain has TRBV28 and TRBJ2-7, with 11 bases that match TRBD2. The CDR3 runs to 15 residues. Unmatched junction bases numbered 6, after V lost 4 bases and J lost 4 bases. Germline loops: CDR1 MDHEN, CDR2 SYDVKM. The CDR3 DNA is TGTGCCAGCAGTTACCCTAGCGGGGGGAAATACGAGCAGTACTTC. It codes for CASSYPSGGKYEQYF.

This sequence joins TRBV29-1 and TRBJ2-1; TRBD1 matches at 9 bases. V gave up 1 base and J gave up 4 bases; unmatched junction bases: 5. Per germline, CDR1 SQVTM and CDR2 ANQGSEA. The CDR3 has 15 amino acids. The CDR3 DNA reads TGCAGCGTTGAAGTAAACAGGGGGCCTTACAATGAGCAGTTCTTC. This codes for CSVEVNRGPYNEQFF.

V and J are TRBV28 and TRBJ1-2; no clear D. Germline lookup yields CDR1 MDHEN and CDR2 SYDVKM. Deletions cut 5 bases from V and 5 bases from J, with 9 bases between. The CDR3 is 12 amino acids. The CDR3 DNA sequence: TGTGCCAGCAGTGCGAGGTATTATGGCTACACCTTC. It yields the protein CASSARYYGYTF.

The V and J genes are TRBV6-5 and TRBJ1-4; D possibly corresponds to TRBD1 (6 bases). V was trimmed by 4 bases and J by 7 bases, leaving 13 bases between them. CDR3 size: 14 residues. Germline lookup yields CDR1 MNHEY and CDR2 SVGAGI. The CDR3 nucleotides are TGTGCCAGCAGTTCAGGGGTGTGGACTGAAAAACTGTTTTTT. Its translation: CASSSGVWTEKLFF.

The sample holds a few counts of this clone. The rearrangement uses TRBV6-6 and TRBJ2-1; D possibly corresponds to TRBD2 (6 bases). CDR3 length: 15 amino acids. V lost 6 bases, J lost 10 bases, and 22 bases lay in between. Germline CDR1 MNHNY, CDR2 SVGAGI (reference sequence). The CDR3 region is CASSPLLAQGEEQFF. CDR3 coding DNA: TGTGCCAGCAGCCCCTTACTAGCTCAGGGCGAGGAGCAGTTCTTC.

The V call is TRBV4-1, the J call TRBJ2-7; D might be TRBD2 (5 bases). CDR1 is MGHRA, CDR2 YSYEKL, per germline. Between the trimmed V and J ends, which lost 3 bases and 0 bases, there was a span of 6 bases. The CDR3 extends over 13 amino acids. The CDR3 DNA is TGCGCCAGCAGCCAGGACTTCTCCTACGAGCAGTACTTC. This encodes CASSQDFSYEQYF.

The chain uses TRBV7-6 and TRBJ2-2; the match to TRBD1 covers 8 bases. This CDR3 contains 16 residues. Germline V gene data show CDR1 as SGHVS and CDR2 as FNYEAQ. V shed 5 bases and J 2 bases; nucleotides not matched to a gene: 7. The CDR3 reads CASSATGGFNTGELFF. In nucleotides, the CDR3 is TGTGCCAGCAGCGCTACAGGGGGTTTCAACACCGGGGAGCTGTTTTTT.

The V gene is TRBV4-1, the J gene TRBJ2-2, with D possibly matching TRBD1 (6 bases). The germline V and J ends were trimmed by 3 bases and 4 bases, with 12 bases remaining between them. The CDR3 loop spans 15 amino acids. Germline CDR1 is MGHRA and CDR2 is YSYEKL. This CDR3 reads CASSQTGRSTGELFF. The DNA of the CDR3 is TGCGCCAGCAGCCAGACAGGCCGGAGCACCGGGGAGCTGTTTTTT.

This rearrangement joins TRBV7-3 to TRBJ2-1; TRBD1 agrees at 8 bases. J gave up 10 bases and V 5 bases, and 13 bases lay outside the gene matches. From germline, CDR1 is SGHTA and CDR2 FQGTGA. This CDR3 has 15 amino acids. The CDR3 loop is CASSPRTGSAAEQFF. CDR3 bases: TGTGCCAGCAGCCCAAGGACAGGGTCAGCGGCCGAGCAGTTCTTC.

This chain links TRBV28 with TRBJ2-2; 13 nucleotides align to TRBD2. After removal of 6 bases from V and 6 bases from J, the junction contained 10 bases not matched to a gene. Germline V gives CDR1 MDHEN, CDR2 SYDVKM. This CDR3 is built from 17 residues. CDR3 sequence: CASRGTSGIRGAGELFF. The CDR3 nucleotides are TGTGCCAGCAGGGGGACTAGCGGGATTAGGGGCGCCGGGGAGCTGTTTTTT.

The CDR3 DNA follows: TGTGCCAGCACCCTGGGACAGGAGACAACTAAGGCTTTCTTT. Its translation is CASTLGQETTKAFF. J is TRBJ1-1 and V is TRBV28, with 8 bases matching TRBD1. V lost 7 bases to trimming and J lost 11 bases; unmatched junction nucleotides: 15. Germline V gene sequence: CDR1 MDHEN, CDR2 SYDVKM. The CDR3 is 14 amino acids.

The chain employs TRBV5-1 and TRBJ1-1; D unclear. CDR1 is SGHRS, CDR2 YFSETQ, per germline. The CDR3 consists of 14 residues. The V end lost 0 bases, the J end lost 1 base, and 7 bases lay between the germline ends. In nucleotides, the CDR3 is TGCGCCAGCAGCTTGGGTGCAGGGAACACTGAAGCTTTCTTT. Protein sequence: CASSLGAGNTEAFF.

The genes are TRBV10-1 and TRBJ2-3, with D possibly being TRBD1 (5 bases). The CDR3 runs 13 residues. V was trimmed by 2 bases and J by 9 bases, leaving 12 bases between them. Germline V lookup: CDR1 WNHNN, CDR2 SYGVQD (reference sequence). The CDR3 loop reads CASSESGSGTQYF. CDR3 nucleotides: TGCGCCAGCAGTGAGAGTGGCTCAGGGACGCAGTATTTT.

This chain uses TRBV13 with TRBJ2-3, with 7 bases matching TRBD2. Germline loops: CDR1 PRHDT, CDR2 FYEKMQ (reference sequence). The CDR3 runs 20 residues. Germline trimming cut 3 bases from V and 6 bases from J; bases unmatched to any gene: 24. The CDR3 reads CASSLSLGGTPEIVRDTQYF. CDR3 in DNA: TGTGCCAGCAGCTTGAGCCTGGGGGGGACCCCTGAAATTGTTAGGGATACGCAGTATTTT.

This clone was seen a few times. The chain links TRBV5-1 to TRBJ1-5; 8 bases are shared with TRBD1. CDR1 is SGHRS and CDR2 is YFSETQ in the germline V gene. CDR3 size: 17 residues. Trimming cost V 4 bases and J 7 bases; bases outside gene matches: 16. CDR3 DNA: TGCGCCAGCAGCCCGGACGGGCCTCCAGGGACAGGACAGCCCCAGCATTTT. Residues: CASSPDGPPGTGQPQHF.

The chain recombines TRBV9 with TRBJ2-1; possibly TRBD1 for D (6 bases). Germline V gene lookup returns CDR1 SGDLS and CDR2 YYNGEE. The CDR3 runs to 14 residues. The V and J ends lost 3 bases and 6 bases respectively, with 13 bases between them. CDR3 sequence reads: CASSDRDIRNEQFF. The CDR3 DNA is TGTGCCAGCAGCGACCGGGACATCCGCAATGAGCAGTTCTTC.

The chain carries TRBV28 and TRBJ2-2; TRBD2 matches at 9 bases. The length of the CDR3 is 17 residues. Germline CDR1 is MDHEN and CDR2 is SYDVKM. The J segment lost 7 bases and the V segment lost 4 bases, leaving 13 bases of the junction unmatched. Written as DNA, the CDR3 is TGTGCCAGCAGTTCAGTGGGACTAGCCACCTCTGACGGGGAGCTGTTTTTT. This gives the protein CASSSVGLATSDGELFF.

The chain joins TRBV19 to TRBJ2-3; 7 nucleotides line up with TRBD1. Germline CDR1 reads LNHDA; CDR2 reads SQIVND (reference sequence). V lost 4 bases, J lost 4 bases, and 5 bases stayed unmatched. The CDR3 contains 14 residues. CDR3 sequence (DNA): TGTGCCAGTAGTAAACGACAGGGTTCAGATACGCAGTATTTT. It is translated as CASSKRQGSDTQYF.

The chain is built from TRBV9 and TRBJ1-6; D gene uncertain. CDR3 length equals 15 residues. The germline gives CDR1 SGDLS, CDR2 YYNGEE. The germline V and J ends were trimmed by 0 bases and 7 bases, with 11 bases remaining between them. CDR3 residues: CASSVAQESNSPLHF. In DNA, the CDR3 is TGTGCCAGCAGCGTAGCTCAAGAGAGCAATTCACCCCTCCACTTT.